The clone carrying this TCR beta chain was seen a handful of times. The antigen is undetermined. The data were produced by immunoSEQ multiplex PCR, yet TCRdb's version contains in-frame clones alone and is incomplete. The sample has fewer than 18,000 clones; around 75% are singletons. V lost 1 base and J lost 2; bases outside the gene matches: 9. The CDR3 sequence is 17 residues long. Germline CDR1 SGHRS, CDR2 YFSETQ. This sample stems from a study of OX40 agonist ivuxolimab in advanced cancers. Across the whole study: Patients received ivuxolimab, an agonistic anti-OX40 (CD134) antibody.

Points from the study as a whole: Patients who responded partially at 0.1-3.0 mg/kg showed clonal expansion ranking among the lowest.

The J gene is TRBJ2-7, the V gene TRBV5-1, with 10 bases that match TRBD2. Sequencing used CD4+ or CD8+ T cells sorted from blood, obtained in a trial of the OX40 agonist ivuxolimab. The origin of this receptor is an adult with an advanced solid tumor such as melanoma, head and neck, liver or kidney cancer. CDR3 sequence (DNA): TGCGCCAGCAGCTTGCTATCCGGGACTAGCGCAACCTACGAGCAGTACTTC. This codes for CASSLLSGTSATYEQYF. Variable domain in full (rest from reference TRBV5-1 and TRBJ2-7): KAGVTQTPRYLIKTRGQQVTLSCSPISGHRSVSWYQQTPGQGLQFLFEYFSETQRNKGNFPGRFSGRQFSNSRSEMNVSTLELGDSALYLCASSLLSGTSATYEQYFGPGTRLTVT.